Listed below are T cell receptor beta chains from one sample, sequenced in a study of blood T cell repertoires in COVID-19. Only in-frame clones appear in the TCRdb table, and some are missing; sequencing was by immunoSEQ multiplex PCR. The data show some 300,000 clones, around 90% seen once. Sequencing input: peripheral blood. These TCRs come from a man aged 18 to 35 with active or convalescent COVID-19. The CDR3 runs from the conserved cysteine through the conserved F or W. The D gene is left open where the match is weak. Clone size is shown for a subset of rows, as once, few, many or a class of expanded clone.

CDR3 DNA | CDR3 protein | V gene | clone size | J gene | CDR3 length | D gene
TGTGCCAGTAGCAACCGGGACAGGGCAGGGTATGACTATGGCTACACCTTC | CASSNRDRAGYDYGYTF | TRBV19 | . | TRBJ1-2 | 17 | TRBD1
TGTGCCAGCAGCTCCAGGACAGGGGACTCCTACGAGCAGTACTTC | CASSSRTGDSYEQYF | TRBV7-2 | . | TRBJ2-7 | 15 | TRBD1
TGTGCCAGCAGCAAACGTAGGGACAGGGTATCTGGAAACACCATATATTTT | CASSKRRDRVSGNTIYF | TRBV2 | . | TRBJ1-3 | 17 | TRBD1
TGCACCAGCAGCCAGACCCGGGACTTCTTC | CTSSQTRDFF | TRBV1 | . | TRBJ2-4 | 10 | .
TGCGCCAGCAGCCCGTCGACAGGGCCCGCAACTAATGAAAAACTGTTTTTT | CASSPSTGPATNEKLFF | TRBV5-1 | . | TRBJ1-4 | 17 | TRBD1
TGTGCCAGCAGGGGGGGGACGGGGAGGAATGGCTACACCTTC | CASRGGTGRNGYTF | TRBV6-5 | . | TRBJ1-2 | 14 | .
TGTGCCAGCAGCCCATTCTTCGGTAGCAATCAGCCCCAGCATTTT | CASSPFFGSNQPQHF | TRBV27 | . | TRBJ1-5 | 15 | .
TGTGCCAGCAGCTTAGTTGTCGGTTCAGGAGCTTTCTTT | CASSLVVGSGAFF | TRBV11-2 | . | TRBJ1-1 | 13 | .
TGTGCCAGCAGCTACGAAGCGGGAGAGTGGACAGATACGCAGTATTTT | CASSYEAGEWTDTQYF | TRBV11-2 | . | TRBJ2-3 | 16 | TRBD2
TGTGCCAGCAGCCCAGTTCCTAATTCACCCCTCCACTTT | CASSPVPNSPLHF | TRBV6-6 | . | TRBJ1-6 | 13 | .
TGTGCCAGCAGGGAGACGGACGGACTTAATGAAAAACTGTTTTTT | CASRETDGLNEKLFF | TRBV7-9 | . | TRBJ1-4 | 15 | .
TGTGCCACCAGCAGAGGTCCAGGACTCAATTCACCCCTCCACTTT | CATSRGPGLNSPLHF | TRBV15 | . | TRBJ1-6 | 15 | .
TGCAGTGCTAAGAACAGCAGGATTCAGTACTTC | CSAKNSRIQYF | TRBV20-1 | . | TRBJ2-4 | 11 | .
TGTGCCAGAAGCTTGGCTAGCGGGGTCCAAGAGACCCAGTACTTC | CARSLASGVQETQYF | TRBV5-3 | once | TRBJ2-5 | 15 | TRBD2
TGTGCCAGCAGCGTAGCGGCAGGGTCAGCCTACAATGAGCAGTTCTTC | CASSVAAGSAYNEQFF | TRBV9 | . | TRBJ2-1 | 16 | .
TGTGCCAGCAGCTTAATGGACAGGGGAAGCAATCAGCCCCAGCATTTT | CASSLMDRGSNQPQHF | TRBV7-8 | . | TRBJ1-5 | 16 | TRBD1
TGTGCCAGCAGCCGCAGAACCATTGGGGGGGAGACCCAGTACTTC | CASSRRTIGGETQYF | TRBV5-6 | . | TRBJ2-5 | 15 | .
TGCGCCAGCAGCTTGGCCCTAGCGGGAGTCGGGGAGGAGACCCAGTACTTC | CASSLALAGVGEETQYF | TRBV5-1 | . | TRBJ2-5 | 17 | TRBD2
TGCAGCGCAACAGTTGGACTAGGGGGCTCCTACGAGCAGTACTTC | CSATVGLGGSYEQYF | TRBV29-1 | . | TRBJ2-7 | 15 | .
TGCGCCAGCAGTCACCCGGGACTAGCGGGAGGTGAGCAGTTCTTC | CASSHPGLAGGEQFF | TRBV23-1 | . | TRBJ2-1 | 15 | TRBD2
TGTGCCAGCAGTGGGGTGGACAGATACAATCAGCCCCAGCATTTT | CASSGVDRYNQPQHF | TRBV2 | . | TRBJ1-5 | 15 | .
TGTGCCAGCAGACCCGGGGTAGACTCCTACAATGAGCAGTTCTTC | CASRPGVDSYNEQFF | TRBV7-9 | few | TRBJ2-1 | 15 | .
TGCGCCAGCAGCTTGGGACAGAGCTACGAGCAGTACTTC | CASSLGQSYEQYF | TRBV5-1 | . | TRBJ2-7 | 13 | .
TGTGCCAGCTCACCACCCAATACAGGGCCAACTGGAAACACCATATATTTT | CASSPPNTGPTGNTIYF | TRBV18 | . | TRBJ1-3 | 17 | .
TGTGCCAGCAGCTTAGTTCCCAGGTACGAGCAGTACTTC | CASSLVPRYEQYF | TRBV7-2 | . | TRBJ2-7 | 13 | .
TGTGCCAGCAGTTTACTACGCTACCGGGACAGGGTAGATGAAAAACTGTTTTTT | CASSLLRYRDRVDEKLFF | TRBV28 | . | TRBJ1-4 | 18 | TRBD1
TGCGCCAGCAGCTTGATCGAGACTAGCGGGGCTAGCACAGATACGCAGTATTTT | CASSLIETSGASTDTQYF | TRBV5-1 | once | TRBJ2-3 | 18 | TRBD2
TGTGCCAGTAGTGTCGTGGGGACAGGGGTGAACACTGAAGCTTTCTTT | CASSVVGTGVNTEAFF | TRBV19 | . | TRBJ1-1 | 16 | TRBD1
TGTGCCAGCAGTTTATTAGGCAGGGGGCAGCGAGGCTACACCTTC | CASSLLGRGQRGYTF | TRBV28 | . | TRBJ1-2 | 15 | TRBD1
TGTGCCAGCAGTCCCCCCAGCAAGACTCTGGGCTACACCTTC | CASSPPSKTLGYTF | TRBV6-2/TRBV6-3 | few | TRBJ1-2 | 14 | .
TGTGCCAGCAGCTCGACAGGGGGCTCCTACGAGCAGTACTTC | CASSSTGGSYEQYF | TRBV7-8 | . | TRBJ2-7 | 14 | TRBD1
TGCGCCAGCAGCCCGGGGCGGGGAGGGAATTCACCCCTCCACTTT | CASSPGRGGNSPLHF | TRBV5-1 | . | TRBJ1-6 | 15 | .
TGTGCCAGCACGGCCGGGAGGGGGGCAGAGACCCAGTACTTC | CASTAGRGAETQYF | TRBV27 | . | TRBJ2-5 | 14 | TRBD2
TGCGCCAGCAGCCAAGTCGCTCTGACTTACAATGAGCAGTTCTTC | CASSQVALTYNEQFF | TRBV4-1 | . | TRBJ2-1 | 15 | .
TGCGCCAGACTATTCAAGGTGGACTCTTATAACACTGAAGCTTTCTTT | CARLFKVDSYNTEAFF | TRBV10-1 | . | TRBJ1-1 | 16 | .
TGTGCCAGCAGTTACGACCAGGGTGGGGAGCTGTTTTTT | CASSYDQGGELFF | TRBV6-2/TRBV6-3 | . | TRBJ2-2 | 13 | .
TGTGCCAGCAGCGTAGGCTGGGGACTAGCTGAACGGAATGAGCAGTTCTTC | CASSVGWGLAERNEQFF | TRBV9 | . | TRBJ2-1 | 17 | TRBD2
TGTGCCAGCTCACCTCGGACAGGGGCCCTCTCTGGGGCCAACGTCCTGACTTTC | CASSPRTGALSGANVLTF | TRBV18 | . | TRBJ2-6 | 18 | TRBD1
TGTGCCAGCTCATCAGGGAACGGATATAATTCACCCCTCCACTTT | CASSSGNGYNSPLHF | TRBV18 | . | TRBJ1-6 | 15 | .
TGCGCCAGCAGCTTGGTGGCCCCAGGGTACGAGCAGTACTTC | CASSLVAPGYEQYF | TRBV5-1 | . | TRBJ2-7 | 14 | .
TGCGCCAGCAGCTTGGACGCGGGTTCCTCCTACAATGAGCAGTTCTTC | CASSLDAGSSYNEQFF | TRBV5-1 | . | TRBJ2-1 | 16 | .